This TCR beta chain is from a study of OX40 agonist ivuxolimab in advanced cancers. V gave up 6 bases and J gave up 2 bases; unmatched junction bases: 9. CDR3 length equals 16 residues. CDR1 and CDR2 from the germline V gene are SGHNT and YENEEA. Measured with immunoSEQ multiplex PCR; TCRdb has only the in-frame clones, and not every one. In the table there are roughly 70,000 clones, roughly 89% of which are singletons. Study conclusions and caveats: Partial responders at 0.1-3.0 mg/kg had among the lowest clonal expansion. What antigens the expanded peripheral T cells recognized was never established. Relative to CD4+, CD8+ T cells held more expanded clones on average.

About this clone: No antigen is known for it.

Samples were taken at baseline and on day 1 of cycles 4 and 7. The rearrangement joins TRBV11-3 to TRBJ2-1; 8 nucleotides align to TRBD1. The sample in question was CD4+ or CD8+ T cells sorted from blood, obtained in a trial of the OX40 agonist ivuxolimab. The clonotype comes from an adult with an advanced solid tumor such as melanoma, head and neck, liver or kidney cancer. CDR3 sequence: CASSLATGGPYNEQFF. Here the CDR3 DNA reads TGTGCCAGCAGTTTGGCCACAGGGGGACCCTACAATGAGCAGTTCTTC. Based on the CDR3 plus reference TRBV11-3 and TRBJ2-1, the full variable domain is EAGVVQSPRYKIIEKKQPVAFWCNPISGHNTLYWYLQNLGQGPELLIRYENEEAVDDSQLPKDRFSAERLKGVDSTLKIQPAELGDSAVYLCASSLATGGPYNEQFFGPGTRLTVL.